The 18 T cell receptor beta chains below all came from one sample that was sequenced in a study of T cells in Graves' hyperthyroidism and ophthalmopathy. Amplified TCR beta CDR3 regions came from RNA transcripts. The HTBI primer set was used in a first-round RT-PCR of the TCR CDR3. In TCRdb, the multiplex PCR reads were re-called with MiXCR into one record per CDR3 protein. Here the sample spans around 530,000 distinct CDR3 sequences, 17% being singletons. Sequencing was carried out using blood. These TCRs come from a young woman with Graves' ophthalmopathy.

This clonotype was seen at least ten times. The chain employs TRBV5-1 and TRBJ2-1; 11 bases fit TRBD1. The CDR3 has 15 amino acids. Germline CDR1 is SGHRS and CDR2 is YFSETQ. The ends lost 2 bases at V and 9 bases at J; junction bases unmatched: 7. CDR3 nucleotides: TGCGCCAGCAGCTTAGGGTTGGGGACAGGGGGTGAGCAGTTCTTC. This translates into CASSLGLGTGGEQFF.

At least ten counts were recorded for this clonotype. V gene TRBV7-9 combines with J gene TRBJ2-1; a weak D match, TRBD1 (5 bases). The CDR3 contains 15 residues. Germline V lookup: CDR1 SEHNR, CDR2 FQNEAQ (reference sequence). Between the trimmed V and J ends, which lost 3 bases and 3 bases, there was a span of 12 bases. The DNA of the CDR3 is TGTGCCAGCAGCTTGACCCTTAGGGGCTACAATGAGCAGTTCTTC. This sequence encodes CASSLTLRGYNEQFF.

At least ten counts were recorded for this clonotype. This CDR3 reads CASSLFYPGQGTDEQYF. CDR3 nucleotides: TGTGCCAGCAGCTTATTTTATCCGGGACAGGGTACCGACGAGCAGTACTTC. The chain carries TRBV7-2 and TRBJ2-7; 9 positions agree with TRBD1. V gave up 2 bases and J gave up 5 bases; unmatched junction bases: 13. The V gene's germline CDR1 is SGHTA and CDR2 FQGNSA. This CDR3 is 17 amino acids long.

There are a few counts of this clonotype. The chain uses TRBV5-4 and TRBJ2-1; tentatively, D is TRBD2 (6 bases). Between the trimmed V and J ends, which lost 0 bases and 3 bases, there was a span of 10 bases. This CDR3 is built from 15 residues. CDR1 SGHNT and CDR2 YYREEE come from the germline V gene (reference sequence). The CDR3 sequence: CASSLVAGIYNEQFF. The CDR3 coding sequence is TGTGCCAGCAGCTTGGTTGCGGGAATCTACAATGAGCAGTTCTTC.

This clonotype was found once. A much bigger clone sits one base away, suggesting this may be a read error. In this CDR3 the conserved last residue, phenylalanine or tryptophan, is missing, so a read error is likely. The chain uses TRBV20-1 and TRBJ2-3, with TRBD2 identical over 11 bases. There are 16 residues in the CDR3. Unmatched junction bases numbered 4, after V lost 1 base and J lost 1 base. CDR1 is DFQATT and CDR2 is SNEGSKA in the germline V gene (reference sequence). The CDR3 sequence: CSARGQTSGGTDTQYL. The CDR3, as DNA: TGCAGTGCTAGAGGCCAGACTAGCGGGGGCACAGATACGCAGTATCTT.

V gene TRBV15 combines with J gene TRBJ1-4; possibly TRBD1 for D (5 bases). Germline V gives CDR1 LNHNV, CDR2 YYDKDF (reference sequence). V was shortened by 0 bases and J by 4 bases, with 18 bases between the two germline ends. There are 18 residues in the CDR3. In DNA form, the CDR3 reads TGTGCCACCAGCAGAGATCTGGGGGGAGGAGGGGATAATGAAAAACTGTTTTTT. It codes for CATSRDLGGGGDNEKLFF.

CDR3 sequence (DNA): TGTGCCAGCAACTGGGGACTAGCGGTTAATGAGCAGTTCTTC. Translation gives CASNWGLAVNEQFF. This sequence joins TRBV11-2 and TRBJ2-1, with 11 bases matching TRBD2. Unmatched junction bases numbered 6, after V lost 7 bases and J lost 7 bases. This CDR3 is 14 amino acids long. CDR1 is SGHAT and CDR2 is FQNNGV in the germline V gene.

This clonotype has just one count. The J gene is TRBJ1-4, the V gene TRBV12-3 or TRBV12-4; D possibly corresponds to TRBD1 (6 bases). V lost 5 bases to trimming and J lost 5 bases, with 6 bases between them. This CDR3 region has 12 residues. CDR3 coding DNA: TGTGCCAGCAGTACAGGGAATGAAAAACTGTTTTTT. Translating it yields CASSTGNEKLFF.

This clonotype was detected only a few times. The chain recombines TRBV20-1 with TRBJ2-7; D not certain. Germline CDR1 DFQATT, CDR2 SNEGSKA (reference sequence). The CDR3 loop spans 10 amino acids. V was clipped by 3 bases and J by 4 bases, with 4 bases between them. The CDR3 nucleotides read TGCAGTGCTAGGGAATACGAGCAGTACTTC. Translated, it gives CSAREYEQYF.

At least ten counts were recorded for this clonotype. The genes are TRBV6-2 or TRBV6-3 and TRBJ2-7, with 13 bases identical to TRBD2. With V trimmed by 4 bases and J by 6 bases, 6 bases remained unmatched. Germline CDR1 is MNHEY and CDR2 is SVGEGT. The CDR3 runs to 15 residues. In DNA, the CDR3 is TGTGCCAGCAGTTTGGGACTAGCGGGATCGGGCGAGCAGTACTTC. Translated, it gives CASSLGLAGSGEQYF.

This clonotype was counted a few times. The V and J genes are TRBV29-1 and TRBJ1-2; D is perhaps TRBD1 (6 bases). Germline V gene data show CDR1 as SQVTM and CDR2 as ANQGSEA. V was clipped by 5 bases and J by 6 bases, with 13 bases between them. The CDR3 spans 12 residues. The CDR3 loop is CSVLVGGHGYTF. CDR3 nucleotide sequence: TGCAGCGTTTTGGTAGGGGGTCATGGCTACACCTTC.

The sample holds a few counts of this clonotype. V and J are TRBV4-1 and TRBJ1-2; D may be TRBD1 (6 bases). The V gene lost 4 bases and the J gene lost 3 bases, with 12 bases spanning the gap. The CDR3 covers 14 residues. Germline V gene data show CDR1 as MGHRA and CDR2 as YSYEKL. Written as DNA, the CDR3 is TGCGCCAGCAGCCGAGGGGGGGATTACTATGGCTACACCTTC. The encoded protein is CASSRGGDYYGYTF.

The sample holds many counts of this clonotype. The rearrangement joins TRBV13 to TRBJ2-2; D perhaps matches TRBD1 (6 bases). Trimming took 5 bases from V and 0 from J, leaving 13 bases between them. The CDR3 runs 16 residues. Germline lookup yields CDR1 PRHDT and CDR2 FYEKMQ (reference sequence). The CDR3 DNA is TGTGCCAGCAGCCCTACCGGGACAACGAACACCGGGGAGCTGTTTTTT. Amino acids: CASSPTGTTNTGELFF.

This clonotype was seen at least ten times. The rearrangement links TRBV2 to TRBJ2-5, with 12 bases matching TRBD2. Trimming took 10 bases from V and 4 from J; bases not matched to a gene: 10. This CDR3 comprises 15 residues. Germline CDR1 SNHLY, CDR2 FYNNEI. CDR3 protein: CATAASGGASETQYF. Here the CDR3 DNA reads TGTGCCACCGCCGCTAGCGGGGGGGCCTCAGAGACCCAGTACTTC.

This clonotype was seen many times. The V gene is TRBV30, the J gene TRBJ2-2; 9 bases are a match to TRBD1. This CDR3 comprises 13 residues. V lost 5 bases, J lost 6 bases, and 4 bases stayed unmatched. Looked up from germline, CDR1 is GTSNPN and CDR2 is SVGIG (reference sequence). The CDR3 region has the DNA TGTGCCTGGGGACAGGGGTCCCCCGGGGAGCTGTTTTTT. Translated: CAWGQGSPGELFF.

This chain joins TRBV15 and TRBJ2-7, with TRBD1 matching 7 bases. This CDR3 has 11 amino acids. The trim removed 8 bases at V and 3 bases at J, leaving 1 base unmatched. Germline V gives CDR1 LNHNV, CDR2 YYDKDF (reference sequence). Here the CDR3 reads CATGDSYEQYF. The CDR3 DNA sequence: TGTGCCACCGGGGACAGCTACGAGCAGTACTTC.

This clonotype was seen more than once but under ten times. The DNA for the CDR3 is TGTGCCTGGATGGGGGACAGACTAATTTCCTACGAGCAGTACTTC. This encodes CAWMGDRLISYEQYF. This chain connects TRBV30 to TRBJ2-7, with 7 bases matching TRBD1. Looked up from germline, CDR1 is GTSNPN and CDR2 is SVGIG (reference sequence). V lost 4 bases and J lost 1; bases outside the gene matches: 10. The CDR3 loop spans 15 amino acids.

The table lists this clonotype with many counts. The chain combines TRBV28 with TRBJ2-1; no definite D call. The CDR3 has 15 amino acids. V was pared by 2 bases and J by 5 bases, with 13 bases between. Germline-derived CDR1 and CDR2 are MDHEN and SYDVKM. CDR3 DNA sequence: TGTGCCAGCAGTTTAAGGGCCGAAGTGAACAATGAGCAGTTCTTC. Translation gives CASSLRAEVNNEQFF.